The sample holds one count of the clone carrying this T cell receptor (beta chain). The CDR3 has 15 amino acids. The V gene's germline CDR1 is SGHAT and CDR2 FQNNGV. The V segment lost 5 bases and the J segment 1 base; nucleotides outside the gene matches: 2. This record comes from a study of CXCR3 chemokines and chemotherapy response in bladder cancer. TCRdb independently ran MiXCR on the PCR reads; one entry per CDR3 protein. The profile covers approximately 13,000 distinct CDR3 sequences, with 12% appearing a single time and about 24% taken by the ten largest. The V gene is TRBV11-2, the J gene TRBJ2-1; 10 bases align to TRBD1. The sample was collected from a patient whose treatment included neoadjuvant chemotherapy. This TCR derives from a human donor with bladder cancer that did not respond to neoadjuvant chemotherapy. The chain's CDR3 is CASSTDRGSYNEQFF. CDR3 DNA: TGTGCCAGCAGCACGGACAGGGGGTCCTACAATGAGCAGTTCTTC.